Listed below are T cell receptor beta chains from one sample, sequenced in a study of cytomegalovirus exposure and HLA in healthy donors. TCRdb's table, derived via immunoSEQ multiplex PCR, lists solely in-frame clones and lacks some. The sample carries 85,000 to 100,000 clones, around 76% recorded once. The sequencing sample was made of PBMCs. All receptors come from a man aged 40-49 years in good health and CMV-seropositive. Each CDR3 is given with its conserved first and last residue. The D gene is left open where the match is weak. Some rows have no size entry. The others give once, few or many, or a class for an expanded clone.

j_gene,abundance,d_gene,v_gene,CDR3nt,CDR3aa
TRBJ2-7,NA,TRBD1,TRBV6-5,TGTGCCAGCAGTCCCGGGACAGGGCACAACGAGCAGTACTTC,CASSPGTGHNEQYF
TRBJ2-5,NA,TRBD2,TRBV28,TGTGCCAGCAGTTTAGCGGGGGGCGGGCTGGCTGGACAGTACTTC,CASSLAGGGLAGQYF
TRBJ1-4,NA,NA,TRBV27,TGTGCCAGCAGTCTCCCAGGGCGGGGTGAAAAACTGTTTTTT,CASSLPGRGEKLFF
TRBJ1-1,few,NA,TRBV10-2,TGCGCCAGCAGTGAGTCGGGGGGTGAGGGAGCTTTCTTT,CASSESGGEGAFF
TRBJ1-4,NA,TRBD1,TRBV5-1,TGCGCCAGCAGCCAGCAGGGACAGCCTAATGAAAAACTGTTTTTT,CASSQQGQPNEKLFF
TRBJ2-5,NA,NA,TRBV9,TGTGCCAGCAGCGGGGACATCCGGCAAGAGACCCAGTACTTC,CASSGDIRQETQYF
TRBJ2-3,NA,NA,TRBV7-9,TGTGCCAGCAGCTTATTGGGCTTGTTTAATACGCAGTATTTT,CASSLLGLFNTQYF
TRBJ2-3,NA,TRBD2,TRBV5-5,TGTGCCAGCAGCCCGGGGAGGGGCGTACAGGGCACAGATACGCAGTATTTT,CASSPGRGVQGTDTQYF
TRBJ2-1,NA,TRBD2,TRBV18,TGTGCCAGCTCACCCGGGGGGGGGCCCAGTGAGCAGTTCTTC,CASSPGGGPSEQFF
TRBJ1-5,NA,TRBD1,TRBV2,TGTGCCAGCAGAGACATGGGACAGGGGCTCAATCAGCCCCAGCATTTT,CASRDMGQGLNQPQHF
TRBJ2-7,NA,TRBD1,TRBV7-8,TGTGCCAGCAGCGAGGGGACAGGGTATTACGAGCAGTACTTC,CASSEGTGYYEQYF
TRBJ1-3,NA,NA,TRBV5-1,TGCGCCAGCAGCTTGGCCGGCCGGACATCTCCTGGAAACACCATATATTTT,CASSLAGRTSPGNTIYF
TRBJ1-4,NA,TRBD1,TRBV4-3,TGCGCCAGCAGCCTTCAAACGGGGACAGGGGAAACTAATGAAAAACTGTTTTTT,CASSLQTGTGETNEKLFF
TRBJ1-2,NA,NA,TRBV27,TGTGCCAGCAGTTTAAAGGCAGGGGAATATTATGGCTACACCTTC,CASSLKAGEYYGYTF